One sample yielded the 14 T cell receptor beta chains listed below, sequenced in a study of T-cell reconstitution after alpha-beta-depleted transplantation in children. Using unique molecular identifiers, the investigators prepared the TCRbeta library. TCRdb passed the PCR reads through MiXCR, listing each CDR3 protein once. The sample consists of hundreds of thousands of distinct CDR3 sequences, more than 9% of them appearing once. Source: PBMCs, taken before TCRalphabeta/CD19-depleted stem cell transplant. These TCRs come from a child aged 2 to 10 with inherited bone marrow failure, due to receive a stem cell transplant.

This clonotype was seen ten or more times. This chain joins TRBV15 and TRBJ2-1; the D gene is possibly TRBD2 (6 bases). Germline CDR1 and CDR2: LNHNV and YYDKDF (reference sequence). The V and J ends lost 5 bases and 2 bases respectively, with 19 bases between them. The CDR3 has 17 residues. The CDR3 nucleotides read TGTGCCACCAGCCGCCGACCGAGCGCGGGGACCTACAATGAGCAGTTCTTC. Translated, it gives CATSRRPSAGTYNEQFF.

This clonotype was seen only a few times. The chain has TRBV7-9 and TRBJ1-1, with D possibly matching TRBD1 (5 bases). Trimming took 2 bases from V and 4 from J, leaving 20 bases between them. CDR3 length: 17 amino acids. The germline gives CDR1 SEHNR, CDR2 FQNEAQ (reference sequence). CDR3 in DNA: TGTGCCAGCAGCTTACCACCGGGCGGGGGGGGGATCACTGAAGCTTTCTTT. Its translation is CASSLPPGGGGITEAFF.

This clonotype came up a few times. V gene TRBV15 combines with J gene TRBJ2-3; tentative D call: TRBD2 (6 bases). V shed 1 base and J shed 3 bases, with 11 bases lying between them. Germline CDR1 is LNHNV and CDR2 is YYDKDF (reference sequence). CDR3 length: 15 amino acids. CDR3: CATSRGAEGTDTQYF. The CDR3 coding sequence is TGTGCCACCAGCAGAGGAGCGGAGGGGACAGATACGCAGTATTTT.

This clonotype was counted between two and nine times. The chain has TRBV4-1 and TRBJ2-1, with 14 bases fitting TRBD2. The germline V gene has CDR1 MGHRA and CDR2 YSYEKL. The ends lost 3 bases at V and 0 bases at J; junction bases unmatched: 7. CDR3 length equals 19 residues. CDR3 in DNA: TGCGCCAGCAGCCAGGGGACTAGCGGGGGCCGGGCCTCCTACAATGAGCAGTTCTTC. Translation: CASSQGTSGGRASYNEQFF.

There are many counts of this clonotype. J is TRBJ2-2 and V is TRBV4-3; no definite D call. This CDR3 has 13 residues. The V gene's germline CDR1 is LGHNA and CDR2 YSLEER. Trimming took 0 bases from V and 7 from J, leaving 6 bases between them. CDR3 coding DNA: TGCGCCAGCAGCCAAGATGGTGGCGGGGAGCTGTTTTTT. It is translated as CASSQDGGGELFF.

The table lists this clonotype with a few counts. The CDR3 here is CASSLAHMNYEQYF. In DNA, the CDR3 is TGTGCCAGCAGCTTAGCGCATATGAACTACGAGCAGTACTTC. The chain combines TRBV7-9 with TRBJ2-7; the D is unclear. Trimming pared 0 bases from V and 3 bases from J, leaving 9 bases between. The CDR3 totals 14 residues. The V gene's germline CDR1 is SEHNR and CDR2 FQNEAQ (reference sequence).

This clonotype was seen ten or more times. This chain connects TRBV4-2 to TRBJ2-1, with TRBD2 matching over 10 bases. The trim removed 5 bases at V and 8 bases at J, leaving 12 bases unmatched. Germline CDR1 LGHNA, CDR2 YNFKEQ. This CDR3 contains 16 residues. The CDR3 DNA is TGTGCCAGCAGCGGCAGGGGGACTAGCGTTACGGATGAGCAGTTCTTC. Its translation is CASSGRGTSVTDEQFF.

As DNA, the CDR3 is TGTGCCAGTAGTATAAGCAGGGGTTTCAATCAGCCCCAGCATTTT. It translates to CASSISRGFNQPQHF. The chain uses TRBV19 and TRBJ1-5; D perhaps matches TRBD1 (6 bases). Germline CDR1 LNHDA, CDR2 SQIVND (reference sequence). V was cut by 2 bases and J by 3 bases, with 11 bases left in between. The CDR3 consists of 15 residues.

In this sample, this clonotype turned up many times. CDR3 nucleotides: TGTGCCAGCAGTCATAGTGTCGGCTACACCTTC. Translation gives CASSHSVGYTF. The V and J genes are TRBV5-6 and TRBJ1-2; D gene unclear. Germline V gives CDR1 SGHDT, CDR2 YYEEEE. The ends were cut back, 5 bases at V and 8 bases at J, with 10 bases in the middle. This CDR3 spans 11 amino acids.

There are many counts of this clonotype. Here the CDR3 DNA reads TGTGCCAGCAGAGGGGACGGCTCCTACGAGCAGTACTTC. Translating it yields CASRGDGSYEQYF. V gene TRBV14 combines with J gene TRBJ2-7, with D perhaps being TRBD1 or TRBD2 (5 bases each). This CDR3 is built from 13 residues. Germline V CDR1 and CDR2: SGHDN, FVKESK. Trimming shortened V by 6 bases and J by 0 bases, and 9 bases separated the two germline ends.

This clonotype has ten or more counts. V is TRBV20-1 and J is TRBJ1-1, with TRBD1 identical over 8 bases. The CDR3 totals 13 residues. The germline V gene encodes CDR1 DFQATT and CDR2 SNEGSKA (reference sequence). The V segment lost 3 bases and the J segment 5 bases; nucleotides outside the gene matches: 5. CDR3 residues: CSASRGLGTEAFF. CDR3 coding DNA: TGCAGTGCTAGCAGGGGGCTCGGAACTGAAGCTTTCTTT.

The rearrangement joins TRBV7-2 to TRBJ2-5, with D hard to call. V lost 4 bases to trimming and J lost 1 base, with 10 bases between them. CDR3 size: 14 residues. Germline V gene data show CDR1 as SGHTA and CDR2 as FQGNSA. CDR3 sequence reads: CASSYTVPQETQYF. The CDR3 DNA reads as TGTGCCAGCAGCTATACGGTTCCCCAAGAGACCCAGTACTTC.

This clonotype occurred many times. The gene calls are TRBV20-1 and TRBJ2-3; TRBD1 might be the D (5 bases). The V gene lost 6 bases and the J gene lost 5 bases, with 15 bases spanning the gap. CDR3 size: 13 residues. Germline CDR1 reads DFQATT; CDR2 reads SNEGSKA (reference sequence). The CDR3 region is CSAPLGVRDTQYF. Written as DNA, the CDR3 is TGCAGTGCCCCCTTAGGGGTCAGAGATACGCAGTATTTT.

This clonotype was counted ten times or more. The CDR3 here is CASSVASGSFNEQFF. The CDR3, as DNA: TGTGCCAGCAGCGTAGCTAGCGGGAGTTTCAATGAGCAGTTCTTC. The chain is built from TRBV9 and TRBJ2-1, with 10 bases lining up with TRBD2. The CDR3 contains 15 residues. CDR1 and CDR2 (germline): SGDLS, YYNGEE. The V and J ends lost 0 bases and 6 bases, in that order; junction bases with no gene match: 3.